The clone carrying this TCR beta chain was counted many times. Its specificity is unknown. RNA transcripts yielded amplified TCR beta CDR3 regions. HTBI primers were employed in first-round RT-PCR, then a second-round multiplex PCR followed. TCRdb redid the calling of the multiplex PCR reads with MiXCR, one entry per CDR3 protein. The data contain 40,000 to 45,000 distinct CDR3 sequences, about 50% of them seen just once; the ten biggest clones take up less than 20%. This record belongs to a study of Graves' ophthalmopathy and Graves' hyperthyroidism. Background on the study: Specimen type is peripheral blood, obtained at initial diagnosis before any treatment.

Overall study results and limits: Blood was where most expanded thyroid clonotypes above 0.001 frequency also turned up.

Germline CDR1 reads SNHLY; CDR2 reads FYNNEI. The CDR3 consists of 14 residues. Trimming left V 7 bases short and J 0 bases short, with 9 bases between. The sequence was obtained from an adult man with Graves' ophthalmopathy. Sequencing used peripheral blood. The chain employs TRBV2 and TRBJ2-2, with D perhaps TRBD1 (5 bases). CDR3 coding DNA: TGTGCCAGCACAGGGTATGCGAACACCGGGGAGCTGTTTTTT. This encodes CASTGYANTGELFF.